A single sample is the source of the 6 T cell receptor beta chains below, sequenced in a study of T cells in Graves' hyperthyroidism and ophthalmopathy. Regions amplified from RNA transcripts were the TCR beta CDR3 regions. The study used the HTBI primer set for a first-round RT-PCR of the TCR CDR3. TCRdb itself ran the multiplex PCR reads through MiXCR, one entry per CDR3 protein. The table includes about 270,000 distinct CDR3 sequences, around 22% detected once. The sample taken for sequencing was blood. All receptors derive from a man aged 25-40 years with Graves' ophthalmopathy.

Only a few counts were recorded for this clonotype. CDR3 loop: CASSLGASGYNEQFF. The CDR3 region has the DNA TGTGCCAGCAGCCTGGGGGCTAGCGGCTACAATGAGCAGTTCTTC. This chain connects TRBV3-1 to TRBJ2-1; a possible D gene is TRBD2 (7 bases). The CDR3 consists of 15 residues. Trimming cost V 4 bases and J 3 bases, with 13 bases left between them. CDR1 is LGHDT and CDR2 is YNNKEL in the germline V gene (reference sequence).

This clonotype was counted between two and nine times. V gene TRBV6-5 combines with J gene TRBJ2-1; TRBD1 aligns across 8 bases. The length of the CDR3 is 16 residues. CDR1 is MNHEY and CDR2 is SVGAGI in the germline V gene. V shed 2 bases and J 4 bases; nucleotides not matched to a gene: 7. Here the CDR3 reads CASSYRGQGAYNEQFF. The CDR3 DNA is TGTGCCAGCAGTTACAGAGGACAGGGTGCGTACAATGAGCAGTTCTTC.

This clonotype was recorded many times. The V call is TRBV7-3, the J call TRBJ1-1; a weak D match, TRBD1 (5 bases). The length of the CDR3 is 13 residues. With 2 bases removed from V and 6 bases from J, the gap between germline ends came to 10 bases. The germline V gene has CDR1 SGHTA and CDR2 FQGTGA. The CDR3 nucleotides read TGTGCCAGCAGCTTACAGGGACGGGCTGAAGCTTTCTTT. As protein: CASSLQGRAEAFF. Complete variable domain (other parts from reference TRBV7-3 and TRBJ1-1): GAGVSQTPSNKVTEKGKYVELRCDPISGHTALYWYRQSLGQGPEFLIYFQGTGAADDSGLPNDRFFAVRPEGSVSTLKIQRTERGDSAVYLCASSLQGRAEAFFGQGTRLTVV.

This clonotype was recorded many times. J is TRBJ2-4 and V is TRBV7-8; D gene uncertain. This CDR3 comprises 14 residues. V was trimmed by 1 base and J by 2 bases, leaving 6 bases between them. Germline CDR1 and CDR2: SGHVS and FQNEAQ. CDR3 sequence (DNA): TGTGCCAGCAGCTTAGGGGTCTCCAAAAACATTCAGTACTTC. Translating gives CASSLGVSKNIQYF.

The table lists this clonotype with many counts. This chain links TRBV12-3 or TRBV12-4 with TRBJ1-1; D might be TRBD1 (5 bases). Trimming stripped 8 bases from V and 1 base from J, with 14 bases between. This CDR3 is 14 amino acids long. This CDR3 is CASGPRGSNTEAFF. The CDR3 nucleotides are TGTGCCAGCGGCCCGAGGGGATCGAACACTGAAGCTTTCTTT.

In its sample, this clonotype was seen a few times. This rearrangement joins TRBV27 to TRBJ2-4, with D tentatively TRBD2 (6 bases). There are 13 residues in the CDR3. From germline, CDR1 is MNHEY and CDR2 SMNVEV (reference sequence). The V end was cut by 3 bases, the J end by 6 bases, with 9 bases between. Here the CDR3 DNA reads TGTGCCAGCAGTTTGGCCGGGGGAAACATTCAGTACTTC. Its protein product is CASSLAGGNIQYF.